Here is one T cell receptor (beta chain) with its context. These data come from a study of blood T cell repertoires in COVID-19. Study as a whole: Both acute and convalescent COVID-19 samples were obtained from the United States, Italy and Spain. T cells, B-cell-depleted T cells, or PBMCs provided the cDNA or gDNA that served as material.

In the original analysis: Scientists estimated how many nucleated cells there were by amplifying reference gene primers. Clones were sequenced by immunoSEQ multiplex PCR, and TCRdb holds only the in-frame ones, with some missing. D and trimming come from the DNA, and the V and J calls and clone size come from that table. The sample lists approximately 170,000 clones; roughly four fifths were seen once. The CDR3 contains 16 residues. Germline V gene data show CDR1 as LGHNA and CDR2 as YNFKEQ. Deletions cut 1 base from V and 4 bases from J, with 14 bases between. While infection was still active, Seattle patients were enrolled and then followed longitudinally.

Material for sequencing was peripheral blood. This sequence was found in a woman aged 70-85 years with COVID-19, enrolled during active disease. The rearrangement links TRBV4-2 to TRBJ2-1; D might be TRBD2 (6 bases). CDR3 in amino acids: CASSQGQAGNYNEQFF. The CDR3 bases are TGTGCCAGCAGCCAAGGCCAAGCGGGTAATTACAATGAGCAGTTCTTC.